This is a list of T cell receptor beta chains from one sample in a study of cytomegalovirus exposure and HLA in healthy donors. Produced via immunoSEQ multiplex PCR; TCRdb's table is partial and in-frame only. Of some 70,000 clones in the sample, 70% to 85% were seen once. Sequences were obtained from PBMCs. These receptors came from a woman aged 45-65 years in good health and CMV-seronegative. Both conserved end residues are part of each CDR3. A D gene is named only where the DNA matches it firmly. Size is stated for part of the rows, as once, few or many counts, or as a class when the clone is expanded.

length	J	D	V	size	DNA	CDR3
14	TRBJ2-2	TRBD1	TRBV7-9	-	TGTGCCAGCAGCTTAAACAGGGGCACCGGGGAGCTGTTTTTT	CASSLNRGTGELFF
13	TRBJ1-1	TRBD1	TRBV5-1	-	TGCGCCAGCAGACCTCCCGGGACAGGGCCGGCTTTCTTT	CASRPPGTGPAFF
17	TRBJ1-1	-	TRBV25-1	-	TGTGCCAGCAGTACGGAACAGAGAAGTGGCATGAACACTGAAGCTTTCTTT	CASSTEQRSGMNTEAFF
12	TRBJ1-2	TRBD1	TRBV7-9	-	TGTGCCAGCAGCTCAAGGGGGCTCGGCTACACCTTC	CASSSRGLGYTF
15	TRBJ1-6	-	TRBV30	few	TGTGCCTGGAGTGAAGGGGTTTGGGATAATTCACCCCTCCACTTT	CAWSEGVWDNSPLHF
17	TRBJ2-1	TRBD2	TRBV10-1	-	TGCGCCAGCAGTGAGACGGGGACTAGCGGTAGAGACAATGAGCAGTTCTTC	CASSETGTSGRDNEQFF
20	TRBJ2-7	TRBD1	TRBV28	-	TGTGCCAGCAGTTTCAACCCGACAGGGGAGCCTAAGGAGGCTTGGTACGAGCAGTACTTC	CASSFNPTGEPKEAWYEQYF
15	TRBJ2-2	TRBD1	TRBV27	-	TGTGCCAGCAGTAGGGACAGGGTAGGGACCGGGGAGCTGTTTTTT	CASSRDRVGTGELFF
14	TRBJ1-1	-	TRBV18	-	TGTGCCAGCTCACCGGCCGGGGGGAGCACTGAAGCTTTCTTT	CASSPAGGSTEAFF
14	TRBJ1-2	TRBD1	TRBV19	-	TGTGCCAGTAGTCTGTCGACAGGGGGCTATGGCTACACCTTC	CASSLSTGGYGYTF
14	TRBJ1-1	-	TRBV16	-	TGTGCCAGCAGCCAATTTACAGGGCTGCCTGAAGCTTTCTTT	CASSQFTGLPEAFF
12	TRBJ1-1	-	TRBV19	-	TGTGCCAGTAGTTTCGGGGGCACTGAAGCTTTCTTT	CASSFGGTEAFF
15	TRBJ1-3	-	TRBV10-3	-	TGTGCCATCAGTCGGAGGGTCTTGGAAGGAAACACCATATATTTT	CAISRRVLEGNTIYF
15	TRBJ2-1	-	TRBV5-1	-	TGCGCCAGCAGCAAGGACAGTTCTTCCTACAATGAGCAGTTCTTC	CASSKDSSSYNEQFF
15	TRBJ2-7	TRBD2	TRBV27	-	TGTGCCAGCAGTTCGACTAGCGGGAGTGCATACGAGCAGTACTTC	CASSSTSGSAYEQYF
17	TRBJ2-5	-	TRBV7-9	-	TGTGCCAGCAGCTTAGTCCCCGACTTGTGGAGGGGAGAGACCCAGTACTTC	CASSLVPDLWRGETQYF
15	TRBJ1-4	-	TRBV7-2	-	TGTGCCAGCAGCTTAGATGGGGGGACTAATGAAAAACTGTTTTTT	CASSLDGGTNEKLFF
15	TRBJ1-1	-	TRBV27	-	TGTGCCAGCAGTTTAATCGGAGGCCTGAACACTGAAGCTTTCTTT	CASSLIGGLNTEAFF
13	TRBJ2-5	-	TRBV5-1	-	TGCGCCAGCAGCCCGGGACAATTAGAGACCCAGTACTTC	CASSPGQLETQYF
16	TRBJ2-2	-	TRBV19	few	TGTGCCAGTAGTACTGGGGCCCAGGTAAACACCGGGGAGCTGTTTTTT	CASSTGAQVNTGELFF
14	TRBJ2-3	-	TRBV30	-	TGTGCCTGGGGATCCAGGGGACCCACAGATACGCAGTATTTT	CAWGSRGPTDTQYF
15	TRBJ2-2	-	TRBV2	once	TGTGCCAGCAGTGGCCTAGCCTCTGGCACCGGGGAGCTGTTTTTT	CASSGLASGTGELFF
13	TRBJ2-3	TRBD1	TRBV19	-	TGTGCCACCACTCGGACAGGGAACGGGGCGCAGTATTTT	CATTRTGNGAQYF
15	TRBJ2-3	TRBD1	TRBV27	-	TGTGCCAGCAGATTCCGACAGGGCCGCACAGATACGCAGTATTTT	CASRFRQGRTDTQYF
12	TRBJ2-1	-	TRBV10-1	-	TGCGCCAGCAGTTGGGAGTACAATGAGCAGTTCTTC	CASSWEYNEQFF
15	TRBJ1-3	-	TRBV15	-	TGTGCCACCAGCAGAGACCAGGGGACTGGAAACACCATATATTTT	CATSRDQGTGNTIYF
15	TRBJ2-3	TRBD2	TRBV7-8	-	TGTGCCAGCAGCTTGACTAGCGATCGCACAGATACGCAGTATTTT	CASSLTSDRTDTQYF
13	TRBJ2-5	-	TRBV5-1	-	TGCGCCAGCAGCCGAGGGTTTCAAGAGACCCAGTACTTC	CASSRGFQETQYF
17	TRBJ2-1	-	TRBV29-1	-	TGCAGCGTTGCCGGCGGAAGGGGGGGCCATACCTACAATGAGCAGTTCTTC	CSVAGGRGGHTYNEQFF
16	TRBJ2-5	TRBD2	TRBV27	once	TGTGCCAGCAGTCCCGGGACTAGCGAGTACCAAGAGACCCAGTACTTC	CASSPGTSEYQETQYF
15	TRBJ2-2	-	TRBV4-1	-	TGCGCCAGCAGCCACAGGGTTTCGAACACCGGGGAGCTGTTTTTT	CASSHRVSNTGELFF
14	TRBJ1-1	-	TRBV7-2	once	TGTGCCAGCAGCTTACTGCCCGGGGGCACTGAAGCTTTCTTT	CASSLLPGGTEAFF
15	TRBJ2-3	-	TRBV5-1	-	TGCGCCAGCAGCTTGGCCGAGGTTAGCACAGATACGCAGTATTTT	CASSLAEVSTDTQYF
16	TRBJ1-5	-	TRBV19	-	TGTGCCAGTAGGAAAGGGGCCGGAGGGAGCAATCAGCCCCAGCATTTT	CASRKGAGGSNQPQHF
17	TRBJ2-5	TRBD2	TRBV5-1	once	TGCGCCAGCAGCTTGGGCGGGAGTAGACGCTCCGTGGAGACCCAGTACTTC	CASSLGGSRRSVETQYF
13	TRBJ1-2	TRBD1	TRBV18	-	TGTGCCAGCTCACCGCTGGGACAGGATGGCTACACCTTC	CASSPLGQDGYTF
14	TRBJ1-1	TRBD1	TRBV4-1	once	TGCGCCAGCAGCCAGTGGGACAGGAACACTGAAGCTTTCTTT	CASSQWDRNTEAFF
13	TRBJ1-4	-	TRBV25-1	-	TGTGCCAGCAGTAGACAGGCTAATGAAAAACTGTTTTTT	CASSRQANEKLFF
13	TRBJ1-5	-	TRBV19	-	TGTGCCAGTAGTATCCAGGGTCGGCAGCCCCAGCATTTT	CASSIQGRQPQHF
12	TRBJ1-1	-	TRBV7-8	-	TGTGCCAGCAGCTTAGCGTTCGGTGAAGCTTTCTTT	CASSLAFGEAFF
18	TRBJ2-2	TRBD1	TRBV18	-	TGTGCCAGCTCACCAGGGCCTGGGGGACAGGCGAACACCGGGGAGCTGTTTTTT	CASSPGPGGQANTGELFF
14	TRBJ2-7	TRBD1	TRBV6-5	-	TGTGCCAGCAGTCCAGGGACAGGCCGCTACGAGCAGTACTTC	CASSPGTGRYEQYF
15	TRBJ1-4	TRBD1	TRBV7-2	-	TGTGCCAGCAGCGTAAGGACAGGGCTTAATGAAAAACTGTTTTTT	CASSVRTGLNEKLFF
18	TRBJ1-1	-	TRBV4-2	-	TGTGCCAGCAGCCAAGATAATAGGAACGGGGAACGTGATGGTGAAGCTTTCTTT	CASSQDNRNGERDGEAFF
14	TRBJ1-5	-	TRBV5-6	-	TGTGCCAGCAGCAGAGGAGGAGTCAATCAGCCCCAGCATTTT	CASSRGGVNQPQHF
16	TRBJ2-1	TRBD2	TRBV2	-	TGTGCCAGCAGCCCCCGGGGTAGCGGGAGAGATGGTGAGCAGTTCTTC	CASSPRGSGRDGEQFF
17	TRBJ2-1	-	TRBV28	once	TGTGCCAGCCGGGGGTCAGACCGCTTCAGGACCTACAATGAGCAGTTCTTC	CASRGSDRFRTYNEQFF
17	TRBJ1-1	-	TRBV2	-	TGTGCCAGCAGTGAAATTATCAGGGGCGCAAGGGTAGGTGAAGCTTTCTTT	CASSEIIRGARVGEAFF
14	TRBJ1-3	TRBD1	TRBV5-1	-	TGCGCCAGCAGCCTAGGGACAGGGAAGGACACCATATATTTT	CASSLGTGKDTIYF
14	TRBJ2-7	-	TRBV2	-	TGTGCCAGCAGTGAAAGGCAGGGGCCTTACGAGCAGTACTTC	CASSERQGPYEQYF